This passage covers 29 T cell receptor beta chains from one sample sequenced in a study of blood T cell repertoires in COVID-19. The repertoire was sequenced with immunoSEQ multiplex PCR; TCRdb's copy has only in-frame clones and lacks some. Of 300,000 to 350,000 clones listed, about 89% were seen once; the top ten hold roughly 6%. Sequencing used peripheral blood. The source is a woman between 50 and 59 years old with COVID-19, enrolled during active disease.

The chain has TRBV5-1 and TRBJ2-3; 7 positions match TRBD1. The CDR3 has 14 residues. Germline V CDR1 and CDR2: SGHRS, YFSETQ. After removal of 5 bases from V and 8 bases from J, the junction contained 11 bases not matched to a gene. Here the CDR3 DNA reads TGCGCCAGCAGTACTCAGGGGGAACTAGGTACGCAGTATTTT. It yields the protein CASSTQGELGTQYF.

The rearrangement links TRBV9 to TRBJ2-2, with D perhaps TRBD2 (5 bases). Deletions cut 0 bases from V and 0 bases from J, with 9 bases between. This CDR3 is 16 amino acids long. Germline CDR1 is SGDLS and CDR2 is YYNGEE. The CDR3 spells CASSVEGGPNTGELFF. CDR3 coding DNA: TGTGCCAGCAGCGTAGAGGGCGGGCCGAACACCGGGGAGCTGTTTTTT.

The V call is TRBV27, the J call TRBJ2-7; 7 positions match TRBD1. CDR3 length: 16 amino acids. V lost 2 bases, J lost 2 bases, and 9 bases stayed unmatched. CDR1 MNHEY and CDR2 SMNVEV come from the germline V gene (reference sequence). The CDR3 DNA reads TGTGCCAGCAGTTTAAGGACAGGTTCCGTGGCCTACGAGCAGTACTTC. Amino acid sequence: CASSLRTGSVAYEQYF.

The chain joins TRBV4-3 to TRBJ2-3, with 7 bases aligning to TRBD1. Germline V gives CDR1 LGHNA, CDR2 YSLEER. V lost 1 base, J lost 3 bases, and 4 bases stayed unmatched. CDR3 size: 15 residues. The DNA of the CDR3 is TGCGCCAGCAGCCAAGGAACAGGGGCGACAGATACGCAGTATTTT. Protein sequence: CASSQGTGATDTQYF.

The rearrangement uses TRBV27 and TRBJ2-7; 13 bases match TRBD2. V trimming: 5 bases; J trimming: 5 bases; junction bases outside the gene matches: 6. The CDR3 consists of 15 residues. Germline loops: CDR1 MNHEY, CDR2 SMNVEV (reference sequence). This chain's CDR3 is CASSTRTSGSDEQYF. DNA of the CDR3: TGTGCCAGCAGTACCCGGACTAGCGGGAGTGACGAGCAGTACTTC.

This chain uses TRBV3-1 (or the pseudogene TRBV3-2) with TRBJ1-5, with D perhaps TRBD1 (5 bases). Germline V gene lookup returns CDR1 LGHDT and CDR2 YNNKEL (reference sequence). This CDR3 has 19 residues. Trimming shortened V by 6 bases and J by 0 bases, and 24 bases separated the two germline ends. DNA of the CDR3: TGTGCCAGCAGACGTCCTGGGGGGAGCCAGGCCTATAGCAATCAGCCCCAGCATTTT. This codes for CASRRPGGSQAYSNQPQHF.

V gene TRBV6-6 combines with J gene TRBJ1-2; D remains ambiguous. CDR3 length: 16 amino acids. The germline gives CDR1 MNHNY, CDR2 SVGAGI (reference sequence). V was shortened by 0 bases and J by 2 bases, with 13 bases between the two germline ends. The CDR3 sequence: CASSYSGRVGNYGYTF. CDR3 nucleotides: TGTGCCAGCAGTTACTCAGGGAGGGTTGGAAACTATGGCTACACCTTC.

The J gene is TRBJ2-2, the V gene TRBV18; no clear D gene. Trimming left V 2 bases short and J 3 bases short, with 4 bases between. The CDR3 totals 13 residues. CDR1 KGHSH and CDR2 LQKENI come from the germline V gene. CDR3 sequence (DNA): TGTGCCAGCTCACCATTAGACACCGGGGAGCTGTTTTTT. Its protein product is CASSPLDTGELFF.

This clone occurred once. The chain recombines TRBV30 with TRBJ1-2; D gene unclear. The CDR3 is 12 amino acids. Trimming pared 0 bases from V and 7 bases from J, leaving 9 bases between. CDR1 is GTSNPN, CDR2 SVGIG, per germline (reference sequence). In DNA form, the CDR3 reads TGTGCCTGGAGTGTTGGGCAACCTGGCTACACCTTC. It codes for CAWSVGQPGYTF.

This clone was seen many times. This chain connects TRBV7-9 to TRBJ1-1; D not resolved. V gave up 7 bases and J gave up 4 bases, with 10 bases separating them. The CDR3 sequence is 12 residues long. From germline, CDR1 is SEHNR and CDR2 FQNEAQ (reference sequence). DNA for the CDR3: TGTGCCAGCAAGAGCCTTAGCACTGAAGCTTTCTTT. Protein: CASKSLSTEAFF.

The gene calls are TRBV7-9 and TRBJ1-1; D gene unclear. V shed 0 bases and J shed 5 bases, with 22 bases lying between them. This CDR3 is 18 amino acids long. CDR1 is SEHNR, CDR2 FQNEAQ, per germline (reference sequence). The CDR3 nucleotides are TGTGCCAGCAGCTTAGCGCTCTCTGAGGTAACGGGAGGGACTGAAGCTTTCTTT. This codes for CASSLALSEVTGGTEAFF.

The chain is built from TRBV6-5 and TRBJ1-1; no firm D call. The CDR3 runs 12 residues. V was pared by 5 bases and J by 5 bases, with 9 bases between. Looked up from germline, CDR1 is MNHEY and CDR2 is SVGAGI. This CDR3 reads CASSRPLTEAFF. Written as DNA, the CDR3 is TGTGCCAGCAGTCGCCCACTGACTGAAGCTTTCTTT.

The V gene is TRBV11-2, the J gene TRBJ2-7, with 7 bases aligning to TRBD1. The trim removed 5 bases at V and 6 bases at J, leaving 13 bases unmatched. Germline V lookup: CDR1 SGHAT, CDR2 FQNNGV. The CDR3 runs 15 residues. The CDR3 loop reads CASSETTNRGSEQYF. DNA for the CDR3: TGTGCCAGCAGCGAAACCACTAACAGGGGATCCGAGCAGTACTTC. The whole variable domain, remainder taken from reference TRBV11-2 and TRBJ2-7, is EAGVAQSPRYKIIEKRQSVAFWCNPISGHATLYWYQQILGQGPKLLIQFQNNGVVDDSQLPKDRFSAERLKGVDSTLKIQPAKLEDSAVYLCASSETTNRGSEQYFGPGTRLTVT.

V is TRBV6-1 and J is TRBJ2-1; 8 bases are shared with TRBD2. The germline V gene encodes CDR1 MNHNS and CDR2 SASEGT. The CDR3 sequence is 16 residues long. The trim removed 3 bases at V and 0 bases at J, leaving 4 bases unmatched. The CDR3 DNA sequence: TGTGCCAGCAGTGATATCCTAGCGGGCTCCTACAATGAGCAGTTCTTC. Translation: CASSDILAGSYNEQFF.

The V and J genes are TRBV4-3 and TRBJ1-1; D gene unclear. CDR3 length equals 14 residues. V shed 2 bases and J shed 3 bases, with 10 bases lying between them. Germline CDR1 reads LGHNA; CDR2 reads YSLEER. The CDR3 DNA reads TGCGCCAGCAGCCAATCCAGAGGGTACACTGAAGCTTTCTTT. This codes for CASSQSRGYTEAFF.

The chain joins TRBV11-2 to TRBJ1-2; TRBD1 matches at 8 bases. The ends lost 5 bases at V and 4 bases at J; junction bases unmatched: 3. The CDR3 is made up of 13 amino acids. CDR1 is SGHAT and CDR2 is FQNNGV in the germline V gene. The CDR3 DNA sequence: TGTGCCAGCAGCACGACAGGGGCCTATGGCTACACCTTC. Translating gives CASSTTGAYGYTF.

The chain combines TRBV29-1 with TRBJ2-7; D is possibly TRBD2 (5 bases). CDR1 is SQVTM and CDR2 is ANQGSEA in the germline V gene. The V end lost 0 bases, the J end lost 4 bases, and 16 bases lay between the germline ends. This CDR3 comprises 15 residues. The CDR3 spells CSVEEAGGELYEQYF. The CDR3 bases are TGCAGCGTTGAAGAGGCGGGTGGGGAGCTTTACGAGCAGTACTTC.

CDR3 DNA sequence: TGTGCCTGGAGTCCGCAGGGATCCTATAATTCACCCCTCCACTTT. Encoded protein: CAWSPQGSYNSPLHF. This chain links TRBV30 with TRBJ1-6; possible D gene TRBD1, 5 bases. Germline V gene lookup returns CDR1 GTSNPN and CDR2 SVGIG (reference sequence). The CDR3 totals 15 residues. Trimming stripped 2 bases from V and 1 base from J, with 9 bases between.

This clone was detected only once. This sequence joins TRBV7-2 and TRBJ2-1; 11 bases align to TRBD2. Germline V gene sequence: CDR1 SGHTA, CDR2 FQGNSA. The CDR3 loop spans 16 amino acids. The trim removed 5 bases at V and 3 bases at J, leaving 6 bases unmatched. As DNA, the CDR3 is TGTGCCAGCAGCACTCCTAGCGGGAGGTTCTACAATGAGCAGTTCTTC. Translating gives CASSTPSGRFYNEQFF.

A few counts support this clone. V and J are TRBV30 and TRBJ1-1, with TRBD1 identical over 7 bases. The CDR3 sequence is 14 residues long. Germline assignment: CDR1 GTSNPN and CDR2 SVGIG (reference sequence). Germline trimming cut 4 bases from V and 2 bases from J; bases unmatched to any gene: 7. The CDR3 region is CAWTPGQVNTEAFF. Written as DNA, the CDR3 is TGTGCCTGGACCCCCGGACAGGTCAACACTGAAGCTTTCTTT.

The J gene is TRBJ1-6, the V gene TRBV30, with D hard to call. Trimming took 3 bases from V and 9 from J, leaving 9 bases between them. The CDR3 consists of 12 residues. Germline CDR1 reads GTSNPN; CDR2 reads SVGIG (reference sequence). CDR3 in amino acids: CAWRRTGSPLHF. CDR3 in DNA: TGTGCCTGGAGGAGGACTGGTTCACCCCTCCACTTT.

The V gene is TRBV6-6, the J gene TRBJ2-1, with 15 bases fitting TRBD2. J gave up 1 base and V 5 bases, and 3 bases lay outside the gene matches. This CDR3 comprises 17 residues. The V gene's germline CDR1 is MNHNY and CDR2 SVGAGI (reference sequence). CDR3 in DNA: TGTGCCAGCAGTCTCGGGACTAGCGGGAGGTCCTACAATGAGCAGTTCTTC. Translating gives CASSLGTSGRSYNEQFF.

The chain uses TRBV14 and TRBJ2-1; 9 bases line up with TRBD2. The V gene's germline CDR1 is SGHDN and CDR2 FVKESK. Trimming at V came to 1 base and at J to 7 bases, leaving 17 bases not matched to a gene. The CDR3 runs 19 residues. The CDR3 sequence is CASSQGSSLAGWVLNEQFF. The CDR3 region has the DNA TGTGCCAGCAGCCAAGGCTCGTCTCTAGCGGGATGGGTGTTGAATGAGCAGTTCTTC.

This chain links TRBV4-3 with TRBJ2-7; 11 nucleotides match TRBD1. The CDR3 has 13 residues. Trimming removed 4 bases from V and 5 bases from J; junction bases left unmatched: 1. Per germline, CDR1 LGHNA and CDR2 YSLEER. CDR3 coding DNA: TGCGCCAGCAGCCGGGACAGGGGGAACGAGCAGTACTTC. Translation: CASSRDRGNEQYF.

CDR3 nucleotides: TGTGCCAGCAGCCTGCGACTTGGAACTGAAGCTTTCTTT. It yields the protein CASSLRLGTEAFF. The genes are TRBV21-1 and TRBJ1-1. TRBV21-1 is recorded as a pseudogene. The CDR3 sequence is 13 residues long.

The chain links TRBV11-3 to TRBJ2-5; 10 bases line up with TRBD2. The CDR3 extends over 15 amino acids. J lost 3 bases, V lost 4 bases, and 5 bases had no gene match. Germline assignment: CDR1 SGHNT and CDR2 YENEEA. The CDR3 nucleotides are TGTGCCAGCAGCTCGGGACTAGCGACAAAAGAGACCCAGTACTTC. Translation: CASSSGLATKETQYF.

The DNA for the CDR3 is TGTGCCAGCAGCCCCTCGGGAGGGCCACGAGACGAGCAGTACTTC. Translated, it gives CASSPSGGPRDEQYF. The chain recombines TRBV7-9 with TRBJ2-7, with 8 nucleotides matching TRBD2. From germline, CDR1 is SEHNR and CDR2 FQNEAQ (reference sequence). V lost 5 bases and J lost 5; bases outside the gene matches: 11. This CDR3 is built from 15 residues.

The chain combines TRBV4-2 with TRBJ2-7; a possible D gene is TRBD1 (5 bases). The CDR3 extends over 13 amino acids. CDR1 is LGHNA, CDR2 YNFKEQ, per germline. Trimming left V 1 base short and J 4 bases short, with 8 bases between. CDR3 sequence reads: CASSQAQGYEQYF. In DNA, the CDR3 is TGTGCCAGCAGCCAAGCCCAGGGTTACGAGCAGTACTTC.

The rearrangement uses TRBV7-8 and TRBJ1-3; D is unclear. V lost 4 bases, J lost 2 bases, and 6 bases lay in between. The CDR3 length is 13 residues. Germline V lookup: CDR1 SGHVS, CDR2 FQNEAQ. DNA for the CDR3: TGTGCCAGCAGCTACAAAACTGGAAACACCATATATTTT. Protein product: CASSYKTGNTIYF.